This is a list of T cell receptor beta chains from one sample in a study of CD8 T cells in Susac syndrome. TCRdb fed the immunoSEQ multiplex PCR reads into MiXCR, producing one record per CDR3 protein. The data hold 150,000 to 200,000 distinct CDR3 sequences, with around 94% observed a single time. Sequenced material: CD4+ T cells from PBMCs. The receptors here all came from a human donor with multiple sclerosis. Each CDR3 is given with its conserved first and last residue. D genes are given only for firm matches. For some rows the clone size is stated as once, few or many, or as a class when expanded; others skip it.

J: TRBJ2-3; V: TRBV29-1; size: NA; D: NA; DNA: TGCAGCGTTGAAGTAGCAGATACGCAGTATTTT; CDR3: CSVEVADTQYF
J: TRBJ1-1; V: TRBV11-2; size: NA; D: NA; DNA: TGTGCCAGCAGCTCCGGACGGGTTACTGAAGCTTTCTTT; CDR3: CASSSGRVTEAFF
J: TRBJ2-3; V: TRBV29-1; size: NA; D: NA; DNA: TGCAGCGTTGATACCCCCCTGAGGGGGGATACGCAGTATTTT; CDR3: CSVDTPLRGDTQYF
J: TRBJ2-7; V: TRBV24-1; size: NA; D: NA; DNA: TGTGCCACCAGTGCTGGGGCTGTCTACGAGCAGTACTTC; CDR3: CATSAGAVYEQYF
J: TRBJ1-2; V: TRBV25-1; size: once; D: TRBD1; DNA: TGTGCCAGCAGTGGGAAAGGACAGGGATTAGACTATGGCTACACCTTC; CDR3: CASSGKGQGLDYGYTF
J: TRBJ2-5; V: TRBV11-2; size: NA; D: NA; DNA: TGTGCCAGCAGCCCTGGGATCGGGGCCCTCCAAGAGACCCAGTACTTC; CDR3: CASSPGIGALQETQYF
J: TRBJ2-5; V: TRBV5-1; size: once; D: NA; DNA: TGCGCCAGCAGCTTGGGGGGGTATGAGACCCAGTACTTC; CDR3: CASSLGGYETQYF
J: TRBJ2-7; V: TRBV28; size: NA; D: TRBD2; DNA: TGTGCCAGCTGCCTCAGGCAGCGGGGTGGCGAGCAGTACTTC; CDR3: CASCLRQRGGEQYF
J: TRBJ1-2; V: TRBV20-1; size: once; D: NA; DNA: TGCAGTGGTACCCCTGGGTTCTATGGCTACACCTTC; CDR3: CSGTPGFYGYTF
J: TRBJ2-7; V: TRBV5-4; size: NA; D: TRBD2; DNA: TGTGCCAGCAGCCCTGGACTAGCGGGAACAATCTACGAGCAGTACTTC; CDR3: CASSPGLAGTIYEQYF
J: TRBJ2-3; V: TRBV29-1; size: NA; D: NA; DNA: TGCAGCGCCTATACTGGCACAGATACGCAGTATTTT; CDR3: CSAYTGTDTQYF
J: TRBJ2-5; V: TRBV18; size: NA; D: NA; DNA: TGTGCCAGCTCACCACCGTACGAAGAGACCCAGTACTTC; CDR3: CASSPPYEETQYF
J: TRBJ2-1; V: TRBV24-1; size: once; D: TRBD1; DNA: TGTGCCACCAGTGCCAGGGGGTGGAATAACGAGCAGTTCTTC; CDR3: CATSARGWNNEQFF
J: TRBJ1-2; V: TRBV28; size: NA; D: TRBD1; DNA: TGTGCCACCCAGACAGGGCTTAACTATGGCTACACCTTC; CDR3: CATQTGLNYGYTF
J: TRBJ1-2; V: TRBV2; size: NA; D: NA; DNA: TGTGCCAGCAGCGAGGGGCAGGCGTATGGCTACACCTTC; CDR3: CASSEGQAYGYTF
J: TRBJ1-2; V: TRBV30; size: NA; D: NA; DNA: TGTGCCTGGAGTGTACCGGGGGAGCTCTACGGCTACACCTTC; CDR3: CAWSVPGELYGYTF
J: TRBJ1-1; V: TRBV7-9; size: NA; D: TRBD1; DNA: TGTGCCAGCAGCGCTACAGGGGGTGACACTGAAGCTTTCTTT; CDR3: CASSATGGDTEAFF
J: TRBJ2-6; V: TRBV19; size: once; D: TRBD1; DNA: TGTGCCAGTATGGACAGGTCTACTGGGGCCAACGTCCTGACTTTC; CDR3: CASMDRSTGANVLTF
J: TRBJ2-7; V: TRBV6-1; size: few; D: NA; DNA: TGTGCCAGCAGCAAAGGAGGGACAGAGACCTACGAGCAGTACTTC; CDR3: CASSKGGTETYEQYF
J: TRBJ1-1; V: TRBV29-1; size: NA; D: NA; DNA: TGCAGCGTTGTGGTGACTGAAGCTTTCTTT; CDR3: CSVVVTEAFF
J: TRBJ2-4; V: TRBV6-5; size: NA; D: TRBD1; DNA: TGTGCCAGCAGTTCTACGACAGGGACCATTCAGTACTTC; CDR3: CASSSTTGTIQYF
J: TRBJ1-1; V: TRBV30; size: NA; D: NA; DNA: TGTGCCTGGATTTGGGATAAAGCTTTCTTT; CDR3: CAWIWDKAFF
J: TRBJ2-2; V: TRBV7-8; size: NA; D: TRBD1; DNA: TGTGCCAGCAGCCGGGACAGGGTACCCGGGGAGCTGTTTTTT; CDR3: CASSRDRVPGELFF
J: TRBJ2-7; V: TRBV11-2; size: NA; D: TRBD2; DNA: TGTGCCAGCAGCCGTCTAGCGGAGTTCACCTACGAGCAGTACTTC; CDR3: CASSRLAEFTYEQYF
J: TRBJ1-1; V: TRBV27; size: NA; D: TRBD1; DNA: TGTGCCAGCAGTCCGCCCGACAGGGGGGGAACTGAAGCTTTCTTT; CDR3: CASSPPDRGGTEAFF
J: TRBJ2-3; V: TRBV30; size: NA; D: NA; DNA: TGTGCCTGGAGTTCCGGGTCTTCTCGCACAGATACGCAGTATTTT; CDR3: CAWSSGSSRTDTQYF
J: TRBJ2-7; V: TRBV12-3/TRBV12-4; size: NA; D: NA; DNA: TGTGCCAGCAGGTCTAATGTGGGCTCCTACGAGCAGTACTTC; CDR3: CASRSNVGSYEQYF
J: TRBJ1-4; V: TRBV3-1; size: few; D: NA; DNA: TGTGCCAGCAGCCGAGACAGGGAAAAACTGTTTTTT; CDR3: CASSRDREKLFF
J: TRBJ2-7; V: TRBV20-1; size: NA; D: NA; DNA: TGCAGTGCTACCCGCCCCAGCGGTTCCTACGAGCAGTACTTC; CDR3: CSATRPSGSYEQYF
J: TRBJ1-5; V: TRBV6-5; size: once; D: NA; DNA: TGTGCCAGCAGTTACGTACGGGGAGGACAGCCCCAGCATTTT; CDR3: CASSYVRGGQPQHF
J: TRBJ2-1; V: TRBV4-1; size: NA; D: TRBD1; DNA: TGCGCCAGCAGCCCCGGACAGGGGATCAATGAGCAGTTCTTC; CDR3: CASSPGQGINEQFF
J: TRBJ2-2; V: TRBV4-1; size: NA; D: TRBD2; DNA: TGCGCCAGCAGCCACCCGGCCGCGGGAGATACGGAGCTGTTTTTT; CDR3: CASSHPAAGDTELFF
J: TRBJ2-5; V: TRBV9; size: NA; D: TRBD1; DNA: TGTGCCAGCAGCGTATCGACAGGGGGCGGGAAGACCCAGTACTTC; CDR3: CASSVSTGGGKTQYF
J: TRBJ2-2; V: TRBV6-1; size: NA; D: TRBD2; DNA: TGTGCCAGCGTGGTAGCGGGAGAGTCGGCCGGGGAGCTGTTTTTT; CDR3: CASVVAGESAGELFF
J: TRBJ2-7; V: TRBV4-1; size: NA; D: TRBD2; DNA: TGCGCCAGCAGCCCGGGACTAAGGTACGAGCAGTACTTC; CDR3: CASSPGLRYEQYF
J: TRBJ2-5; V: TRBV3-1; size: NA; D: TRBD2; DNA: TGTGCCAGCAGTCCCACCGGACTAGGGCAAGAGACCCAGTACTTC; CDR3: CASSPTGLGQETQYF
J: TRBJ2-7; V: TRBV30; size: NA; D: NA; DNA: TGTGCCTGGAGTGGACTCTACGAGCAGTACTTC; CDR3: CAWSGLYEQYF
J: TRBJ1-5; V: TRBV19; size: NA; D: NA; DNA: TGTGCCAGTAGTATAGGGCAGACTAGCAATCAGCCCCAGCATTTT; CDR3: CASSIGQTSNQPQHF
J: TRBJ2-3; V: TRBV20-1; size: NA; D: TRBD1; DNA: TGCAGTGCGTCGGGGGGACAGGGAACAGATACGCAGTATTTT; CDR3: CSASGGQGTDTQYF